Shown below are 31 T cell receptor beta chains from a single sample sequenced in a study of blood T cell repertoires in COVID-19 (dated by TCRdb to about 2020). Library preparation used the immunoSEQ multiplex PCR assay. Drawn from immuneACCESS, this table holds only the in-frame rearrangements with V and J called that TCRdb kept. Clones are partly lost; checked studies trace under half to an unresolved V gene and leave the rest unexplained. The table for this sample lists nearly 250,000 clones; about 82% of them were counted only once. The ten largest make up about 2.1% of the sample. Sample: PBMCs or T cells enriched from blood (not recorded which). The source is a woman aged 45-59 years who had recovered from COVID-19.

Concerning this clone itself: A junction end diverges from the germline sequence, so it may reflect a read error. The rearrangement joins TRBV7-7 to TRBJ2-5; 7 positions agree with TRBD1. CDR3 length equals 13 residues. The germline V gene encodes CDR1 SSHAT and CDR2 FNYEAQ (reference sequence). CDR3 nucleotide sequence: TGTGCTAGCAGCTCGACAGGGCCCGAGACCCAGTACTTC. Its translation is CASSSTGPETQYF.

DNA of the CDR3: TGTGCCAGCTCACCAAAAAGGGGGAGGGATTCACCCCTCCACTTT. Protein product: CASSPKRGRDSPLHF. This sequence joins TRBV18 and TRBJ1-6, with D tentatively TRBD1 (6 bases). Trimming shortened V by 2 bases and J by 8 bases, and 13 bases separated the two germline ends. Germline CDR1 KGHSH, CDR2 LQKENI. This CDR3 has 15 amino acids.

In nucleotides, the CDR3 is TGCGCCAGCAGCCCCGATCCTAGCGGGGGAGGCACAGATACGCAGTATTTT. Its translation is CASSPDPSGGGTDTQYF. This rearrangement joins TRBV5-1 to TRBJ2-3; 10 bases map to TRBD2. V gave up 4 bases and J gave up 1 base; unmatched junction bases: 9. This CDR3 has 17 amino acids. Germline assignment: CDR1 SGHRS and CDR2 YFSETQ.

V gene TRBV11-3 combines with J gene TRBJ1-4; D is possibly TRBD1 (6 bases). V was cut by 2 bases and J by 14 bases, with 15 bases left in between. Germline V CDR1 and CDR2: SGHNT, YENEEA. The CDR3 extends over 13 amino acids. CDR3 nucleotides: TGTGCCAGCAGCTTAATGTACTCTCAGGGGCTGTTTTTT. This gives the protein CASSLMYSQGLFF. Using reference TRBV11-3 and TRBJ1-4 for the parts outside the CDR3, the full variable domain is EAGVVQSPRYKIIEKKQPVAFWCNPISGHNTLYWYLQNLGQGPELLIRYENEEAVDDSQLPKDRFSAERLKGVDSTLKIQPAELGDSAVYLCASSLMYSQGLFFGSGTQLSVL.

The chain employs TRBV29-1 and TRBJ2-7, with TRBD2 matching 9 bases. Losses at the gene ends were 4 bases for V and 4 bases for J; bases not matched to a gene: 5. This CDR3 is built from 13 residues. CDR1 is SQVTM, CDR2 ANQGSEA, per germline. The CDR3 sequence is CSVVPSGGYEQYF. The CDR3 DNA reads TGCAGCGTTGTCCCGAGCGGGGGGTACGAGCAGTACTTC.

CDR3 sequence reads: CAWTRQGSGRTVEAFF. CDR3 sequence (DNA): TGTGCCTGGACCAGACAGGGTTCGGGTCGAACGGTTGAAGCTTTCTTT. This chain uses TRBV30 with TRBJ1-1; the match to TRBD1 covers 7 bases. V trimming: 4 bases; J trimming: 7 bases; junction bases outside the gene matches: 18. Germline assignment: CDR1 GTSNPN and CDR2 SVGIG (reference sequence). This CDR3 comprises 16 residues.

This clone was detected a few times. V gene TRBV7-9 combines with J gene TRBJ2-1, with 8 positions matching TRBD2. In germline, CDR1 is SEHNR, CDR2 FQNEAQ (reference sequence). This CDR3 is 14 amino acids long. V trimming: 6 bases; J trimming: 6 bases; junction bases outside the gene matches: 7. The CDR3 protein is CASRSGLVSNEQFF. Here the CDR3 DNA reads TGTGCCAGCAGATCGGGACTAGTGAGCAATGAGCAGTTCTTC.

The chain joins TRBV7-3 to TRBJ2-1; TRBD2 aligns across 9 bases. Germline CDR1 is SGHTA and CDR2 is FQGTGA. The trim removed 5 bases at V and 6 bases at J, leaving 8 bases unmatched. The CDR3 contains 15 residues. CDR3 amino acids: CASSPRTSARNEQFF. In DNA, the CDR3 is TGTGCCAGCAGCCCCCGGACTAGCGCCCGCAATGAGCAGTTCTTC.

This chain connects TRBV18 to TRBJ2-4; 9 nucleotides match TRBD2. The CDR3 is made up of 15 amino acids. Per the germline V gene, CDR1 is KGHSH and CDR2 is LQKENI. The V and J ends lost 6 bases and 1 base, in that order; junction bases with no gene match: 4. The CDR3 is CASSRGTSAKNIQYF. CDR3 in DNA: TGTGCCAGCTCCCGTGGGACTAGCGCCAAAAACATTCAGTACTTC.

The CDR3 is CASSKVVSSGANVLTF. The CDR3 region has the DNA TGTGCCAGCAGCAAAGTTGTCAGTTCTGGGGCCAACGTCCTGACTTTC. This chain uses TRBV21-1 with TRBJ2-6; TRBD1, as called in the table, went unchecked against the DNA. TRBV21-1 is noted as a pseudogene. The CDR3 length is 16 residues.

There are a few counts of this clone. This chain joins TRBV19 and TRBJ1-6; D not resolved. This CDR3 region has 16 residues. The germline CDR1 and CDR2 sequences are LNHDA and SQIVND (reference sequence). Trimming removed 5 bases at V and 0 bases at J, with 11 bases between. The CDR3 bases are TGTGCCAGTAGTTCACAGCCGAGCTCCTATAATTCACCCCTCCACTTT. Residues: CASSSQPSSYNSPLHF.

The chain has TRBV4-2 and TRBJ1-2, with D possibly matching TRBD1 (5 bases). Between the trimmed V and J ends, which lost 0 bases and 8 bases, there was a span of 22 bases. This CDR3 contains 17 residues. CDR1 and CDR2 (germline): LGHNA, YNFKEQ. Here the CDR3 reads CASSQDQGVERIGGYTF. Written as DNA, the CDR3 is TGTGCCAGCAGCCAAGATCAGGGTGTAGAACGCATCGGAGGCTACACCTTC.

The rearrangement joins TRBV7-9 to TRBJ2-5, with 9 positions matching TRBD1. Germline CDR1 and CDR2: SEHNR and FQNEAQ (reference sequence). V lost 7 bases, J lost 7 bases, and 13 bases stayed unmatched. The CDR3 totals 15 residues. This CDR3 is CASTYGDRGQGTQYF. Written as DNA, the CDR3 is TGTGCCAGCACCTATGGAGACCGGGGACAGGGGACCCAGTACTTC.

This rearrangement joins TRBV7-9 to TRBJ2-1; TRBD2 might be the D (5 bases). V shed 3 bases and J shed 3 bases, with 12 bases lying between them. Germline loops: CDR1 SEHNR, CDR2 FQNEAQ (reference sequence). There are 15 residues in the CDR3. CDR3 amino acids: CASSFGREGYNEQFF. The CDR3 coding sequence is TGTGCCAGCAGCTTTGGCCGCGAGGGCTACAATGAGCAGTTCTTC.

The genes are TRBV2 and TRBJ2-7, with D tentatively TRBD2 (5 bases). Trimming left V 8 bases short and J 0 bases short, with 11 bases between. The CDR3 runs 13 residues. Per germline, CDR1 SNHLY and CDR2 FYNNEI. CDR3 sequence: CASHREASYEQYF. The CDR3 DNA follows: TGTGCCAGCCACCGGGAAGCCTCCTACGAGCAGTACTTC.

The DNA of the CDR3 is TGTGCCAGCAGCCCCGGGAGGCTCGGGGAGCTGTTTTTT. Residues: CASSPGRLGELFF. This rearrangement joins TRBV5-6 to TRBJ2-2; 7 nucleotides align to TRBD2. The V segment lost 4 bases and the J segment 7 bases; nucleotides outside the gene matches: 4. The CDR3 is 13 amino acids. Germline V gene sequence: CDR1 SGHDT, CDR2 YYEEEE.

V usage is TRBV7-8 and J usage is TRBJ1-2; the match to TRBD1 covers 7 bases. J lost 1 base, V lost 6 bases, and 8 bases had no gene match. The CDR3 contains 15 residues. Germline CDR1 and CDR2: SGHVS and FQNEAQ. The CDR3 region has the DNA TGTGCCAGCAGTCGCACCCAGGGGGTTAACTATGGCTACACCTTC. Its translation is CASSRTQGVNYGYTF.

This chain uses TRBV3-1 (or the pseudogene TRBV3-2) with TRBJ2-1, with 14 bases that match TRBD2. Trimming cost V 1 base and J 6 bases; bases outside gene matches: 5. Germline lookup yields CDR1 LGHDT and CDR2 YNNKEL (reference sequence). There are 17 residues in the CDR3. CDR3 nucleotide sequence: TGTGCCAGCAGCCAAGTTATGGGGACTAGCGGGAGCAATGAGCAGTTCTTC. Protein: CASSQVMGTSGSNEQFF.

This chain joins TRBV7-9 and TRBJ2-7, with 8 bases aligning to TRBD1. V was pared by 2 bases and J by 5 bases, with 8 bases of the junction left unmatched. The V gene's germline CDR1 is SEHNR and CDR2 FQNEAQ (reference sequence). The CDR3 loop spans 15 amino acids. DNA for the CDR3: TGTGCCAGCAGCTTACGGGCAGGGGGCAGGGACGAGCAGTACTTC. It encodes CASSLRAGGRDEQYF.

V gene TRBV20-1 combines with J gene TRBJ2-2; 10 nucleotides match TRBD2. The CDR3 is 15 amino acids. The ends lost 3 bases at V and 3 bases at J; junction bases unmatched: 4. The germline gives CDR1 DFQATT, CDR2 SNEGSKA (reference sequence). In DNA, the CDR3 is TGCAGTGCTAGTCGTCTAGCGGGAGACACCGGGGAGCTGTTTTTT. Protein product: CSASRLAGDTGELFF.

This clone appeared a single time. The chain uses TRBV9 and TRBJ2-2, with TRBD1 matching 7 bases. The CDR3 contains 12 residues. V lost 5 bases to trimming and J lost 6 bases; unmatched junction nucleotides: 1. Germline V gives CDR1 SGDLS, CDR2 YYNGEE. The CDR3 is CASRTGAGELFF. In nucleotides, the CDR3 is TGTGCCAGCAGAACAGGGGCCGGGGAGCTGTTTTTT.

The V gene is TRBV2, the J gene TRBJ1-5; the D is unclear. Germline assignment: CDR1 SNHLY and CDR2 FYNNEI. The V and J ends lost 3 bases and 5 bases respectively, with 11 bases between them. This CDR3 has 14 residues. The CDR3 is CASSDGSSHQPQHF. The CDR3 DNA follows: TGTGCCAGCAGTGACGGGTCGTCACATCAGCCCCAGCATTTT.

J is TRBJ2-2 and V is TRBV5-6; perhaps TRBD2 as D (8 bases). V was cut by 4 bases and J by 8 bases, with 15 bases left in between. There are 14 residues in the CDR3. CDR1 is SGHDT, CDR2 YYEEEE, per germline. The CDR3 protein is CASSDSGTAGELFF. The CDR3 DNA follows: TGTGCCAGCAGCGATAGCGGGACAGCTGGGGAGCTGTTTTTT. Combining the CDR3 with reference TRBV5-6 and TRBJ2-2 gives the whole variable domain DAGVTQSPTHLIKTRGQQVTLRCSPKSGHDTVSWYQQALGQGPQFIFQYYEEEERQRGNFPDRFSGHQFPNYSSELNVNALLLGDSALYLCASSDSGTAGELFFGEGSRLTVL.

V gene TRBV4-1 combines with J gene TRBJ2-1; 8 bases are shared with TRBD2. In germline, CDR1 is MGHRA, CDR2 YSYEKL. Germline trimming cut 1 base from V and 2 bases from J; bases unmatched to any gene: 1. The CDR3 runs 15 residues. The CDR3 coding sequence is TGCGCCAGCAGCCAAGTGGGACTAGCCTACAATGAGCAGTTCTTC. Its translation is CASSQVGLAYNEQFF.

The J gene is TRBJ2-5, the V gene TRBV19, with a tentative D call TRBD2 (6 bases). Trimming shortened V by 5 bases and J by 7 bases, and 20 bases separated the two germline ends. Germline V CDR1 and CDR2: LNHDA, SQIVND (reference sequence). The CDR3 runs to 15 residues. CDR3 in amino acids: CASSPPIDRGWTQYF. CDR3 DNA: TGTGCCAGTAGTCCACCTATCGACCGGGGGTGGACCCAGTACTTC. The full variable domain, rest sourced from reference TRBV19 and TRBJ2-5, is DGGITQSPKYLFRKEGQNVTLSCEQNLNHDAMYWYRQDPGQGLRLIYYSQIVNDFQKGDIAEGYSVSREKKESFPLTVTSAQKNPTAFYLCASSPPIDRGWTQYFGPGTRLLVL.

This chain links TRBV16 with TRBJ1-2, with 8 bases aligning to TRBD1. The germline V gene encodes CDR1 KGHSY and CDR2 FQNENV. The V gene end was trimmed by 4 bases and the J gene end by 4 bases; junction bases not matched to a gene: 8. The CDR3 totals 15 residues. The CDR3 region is CASSPGAGGVYGYTF. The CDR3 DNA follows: TGTGCCAGCAGCCCGGGGGCAGGGGGCGTCTATGGCTACACCTTC.

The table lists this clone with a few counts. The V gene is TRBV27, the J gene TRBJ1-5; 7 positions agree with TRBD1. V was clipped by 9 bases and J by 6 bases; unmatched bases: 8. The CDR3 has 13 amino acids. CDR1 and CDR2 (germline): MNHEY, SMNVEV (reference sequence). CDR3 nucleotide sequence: TGTGCCAGTAGACAGGGAAGTTTTCAGCCCCAGCATTTT. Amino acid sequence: CASRQGSFQPQHF.

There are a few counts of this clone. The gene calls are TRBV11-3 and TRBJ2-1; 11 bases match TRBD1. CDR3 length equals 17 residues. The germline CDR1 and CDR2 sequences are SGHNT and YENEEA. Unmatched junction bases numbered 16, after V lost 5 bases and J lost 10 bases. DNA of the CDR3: TGTGCCAGCAGCCCATTCCGCGGGACAGGGGGACAGCAGGAGCAGTTCTTC. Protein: CASSPFRGTGGQQEQFF.

The CDR3 nucleotides are TGTGCCAGCGCAGGGGGGTGGGACTCTTATAGCAATCAGCCCCAGCATTTT. Its translation: CASAGGWDSYSNQPQHF. The V and J genes are TRBV5-8 and TRBJ1-5, with TRBD1 identical over 7 bases. CDR1 SGHTS and CDR2 YDEGEE come from the germline V gene. With V trimmed by 7 bases and J by 0 bases, 13 bases remained unmatched. The CDR3 consists of 17 residues.

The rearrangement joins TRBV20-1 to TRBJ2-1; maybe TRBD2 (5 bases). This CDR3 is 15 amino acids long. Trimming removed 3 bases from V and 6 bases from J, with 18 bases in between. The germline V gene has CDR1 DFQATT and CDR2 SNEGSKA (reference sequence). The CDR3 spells CSASRGNGFFNEQFF. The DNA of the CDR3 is TGCAGTGCTAGTAGAGGGAACGGGTTTTTCAATGAGCAGTTCTTC.

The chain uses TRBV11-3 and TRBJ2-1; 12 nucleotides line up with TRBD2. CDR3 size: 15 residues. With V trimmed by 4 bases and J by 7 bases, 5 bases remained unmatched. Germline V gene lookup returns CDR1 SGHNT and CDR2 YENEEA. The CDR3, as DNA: TGTGCCAGCAGCTCGAACGGACTAGCGGGAAATGAGCAGTTCTTC. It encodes CASSSNGLAGNEQFF.